The 32 T cell receptor beta chains presented below share a single source sample, sequenced in a study of cytomegalovirus exposure and HLA in healthy donors. PCR amplification relied on 60 Vbeta primers (plus 13 Jbeta primers). Clones were read by immunoSEQ multiplex PCR, and TCRdb kept only the in-frame ones, dropping some. Among approximately 90,000 clones listed, less than 65% were seen once. The sequencing input was PBMCs. Every receptor here comes from a woman aged 30 to 39 in good health and CMV-seronegative.

This rearrangement joins TRBV5-1 to TRBJ2-3; TRBD2 matches at 9 bases. V dropped 1 base and J dropped 0; count of bases not matched to a gene: 6. Germline V gene lookup returns CDR1 SGHRS and CDR2 YFSETQ. The CDR3 length is 17 residues. CDR3 protein: CASSLPLAGVSTDTQYF. DNA for the CDR3: TGCGCCAGCAGCTTGCCCTTAGCGGGAGTTAGCACAGATACGCAGTATTTT.

This clone has only a few counts. CDR3 in DNA: TGTGCCAGCAGTGAAGCCCGCTATAGGACAGGGGACAATCAGCCCCAGCATTTT. Protein: CASSEARYRTGDNQPQHF. The rearrangement links TRBV6-1 to TRBJ1-5, with 9 bases identical to TRBD1. The CDR3 totals 18 residues. Germline trimming cut 0 bases from V and 3 bases from J; bases unmatched to any gene: 9. The germline V gene encodes CDR1 MNHNS and CDR2 SASEGT.

The rearrangement links TRBV10-3 to TRBJ1-1, with D perhaps TRBD1 (6 bases). The germline V gene encodes CDR1 ENHRY and CDR2 SYGVKD. The CDR3 is 11 residues long. The V and J ends lost 9 bases and 8 bases respectively, with 13 bases between them. Here the CDR3 reads CAIDTGTEAFF. CDR3 sequence (DNA): TGTGCCATAGATACCGGGACAGAAGCTTTCTTT.

The chain joins TRBV5-1 to TRBJ1-6; 7 bases line up with TRBD1. The V gene's germline CDR1 is SGHRS and CDR2 YFSETQ. CDR3 length equals 17 residues. The V and J ends lost 0 bases and 6 bases, in that order; junction bases with no gene match: 9. The CDR3 sequence is CASSLGFVQGINSPLHF. CDR3 in DNA: TGCGCCAGCAGCTTGGGTTTCGTACAGGGGATTAATTCACCCCTCCACTTT.

V is TRBV5-5 and J is TRBJ2-5; the D gene is possibly TRBD1 (6 bases). Germline V CDR1 and CDR2: SGHKS, YYEKEE (reference sequence). V lost 6 bases and J 2 bases, leaving 11 bases between the germline ends. The CDR3 loop spans 13 amino acids. In DNA, the CDR3 is TGTGCCAGCATTGCCGGGACACAAGAGACCCAGTACTTC. Translating it yields CASIAGTQETQYF.

This clone was recorded a few times. The chain joins TRBV27 to TRBJ2-6, with TRBD1 matching 7 bases. CDR1 is MNHEY, CDR2 SMNVEV, per germline (reference sequence). The CDR3 loop spans 15 amino acids. The J segment lost 2 bases and the V segment lost 6 bases, leaving 4 bases of the junction unmatched. The CDR3 sequence is CASSQDRAGANVLTF. CDR3 DNA sequence: TGTGCCAGCAGCCAAGACAGGGCTGGGGCCAACGTCCTGACTTTC.

The CDR3 DNA sequence: TGTGCCAGTAGTGCCGGGACAGGGGTCGTCGAGCAGTACTTC. It codes for CASSAGTGVVEQYF. The chain combines TRBV19 with TRBJ2-7, with 10 bases lining up with TRBD1. This CDR3 region has 14 residues. The germline CDR1 and CDR2 sequences are LNHDA and SQIVND (reference sequence). V dropped 5 bases and J dropped 6; count of bases not matched to a gene: 7.

The chain carries TRBV30 and TRBJ1-3; D unresolved. The CDR3 is 16 amino acids. With 0 bases removed from V and 4 bases from J, the gap between germline ends came to 16 bases. Germline V CDR1 and CDR2: GTSNPN, SVGIG (reference sequence). The CDR3 sequence: CAWSVLSPGAGNTIYF. The CDR3 DNA reads as TGTGCCTGGAGTGTACTCTCCCCCGGAGCAGGAAACACCATATATTTT.

The chain uses TRBV25-1 and TRBJ1-6; D possibly corresponds to TRBD1 (5 bases). The CDR3 length is 15 residues. Germline V gene lookup returns CDR1 MGHDK and CDR2 SYGVNS. Trimming shortened V by 2 bases and J by 6 bases, and 11 bases separated the two germline ends. CDR3 nucleotide sequence: TGTGCCAGCAGTGAACGGACATTGGCTAATTCACCCCTCCACTTT. Translating it yields CASSERTLANSPLHF.

A remark on this clone: At the DNA level, this CDR3 is encoded by other sequences in the same sample as well. The chain joins TRBV7-7 to TRBJ2-7; tentative D call: TRBD1 (5 bases). Trimming took 6 bases from V and 5 from J, leaving 17 bases between them. This CDR3 is built from 14 residues. CDR1 and CDR2 (germline): SSHAT, FNYEAQ (reference sequence). The CDR3 protein is CASSSGHPSDEQYF. Here the CDR3 DNA reads TGTGCCAGCAGTAGTGGACACCCCAGTGACGAGCAGTACTTC.

This rearrangement joins TRBV5-1 to TRBJ1-1, with D possibly being TRBD1 (6 bases). The CDR3 loop spans 14 amino acids. Trimming shortened V by 0 bases and J by 5 bases, and 11 bases separated the two germline ends. CDR1 and CDR2 (germline): SGHRS, YFSETQ. The CDR3 region has the DNA TGCGCCAGCAGCTTGGACCAGGGGATGACTGAAGCTTTCTTT. Protein sequence: CASSLDQGMTEAFF.

The gene calls are TRBV28 and TRBJ1-2; D call uncertain. Germline CDR1 reads MDHEN; CDR2 reads SYDVKM. V was clipped by 2 bases and J by 4 bases, with 20 bases between them. This CDR3 has 17 residues. This chain's CDR3 is CASSLMSSRGSSYGYTF. CDR3 nucleotides: TGTGCCAGCAGTTTAATGTCATCAAGAGGGAGTTCCTATGGCTACACCTTC.

The chain couples TRBV6-1 to TRBJ2-5; TRBD1 matches 10 bases. The J call may be incorrect, as the DNA end agrees better with TRBJ2-7. This CDR3 has 15 amino acids. The V gene's germline CDR1 is MNHNS and CDR2 SASEGT. This CDR3 is CASRTGGAGSYEQYF. The CDR3 DNA sequence: TGTGCCAGCAGGACAGGGGGCGCAGGCTCCTACGAGCAGTACTTC.

This chain connects TRBV4-2 to TRBJ2-1; TRBD2 agrees at 8 bases. The CDR3 totals 16 residues. V gave up 1 base and J gave up 9 bases; unmatched junction bases: 11. Germline CDR1 and CDR2: LGHNA and YNFKEQ. CDR3 residues: CASSQVRSGSSGEQFF. CDR3 coding DNA: TGTGCCAGCAGCCAAGTGCGCAGCGGGAGTTCTGGTGAGCAGTTCTTC.

This clone occurred a few times. This chain uses TRBV16 with TRBJ2-1; D not resolved. The CDR3 is made up of 14 amino acids. Germline CDR1 KGHSY, CDR2 FQNENV. Between the trimmed V and J ends, which lost 1 base and 10 bases, there was a span of 14 bases. CDR3 sequence: CASSQYNYLGEQFF. CDR3 DNA: TGTGCCAGCAGCCAATATAACTACCTTGGGGAGCAGTTCTTC.

The genes are TRBV10-3 and TRBJ2-3; no reliable D call. This CDR3 spans 11 amino acids. The V gene lost 2 bases and the J gene lost 6 bases, with 3 bases spanning the gap. Germline-derived CDR1 and CDR2 are ENHRY and SYGVKD. CDR3 DNA: TGTGCCATCAGTGAGGAGGATACGCAGTATTTT. This codes for CAISEEDTQYF.

The chain recombines TRBV6-5 with TRBJ2-1; a weak D match, TRBD1 (6 bases). Germline V gives CDR1 MNHEY, CDR2 SVGAGI. The V and J ends lost 6 bases and 10 bases respectively, with 10 bases between them. The CDR3 is 11 amino acids. In DNA form, the CDR3 reads TGTGCCAGCAGCCGAGGGGGAGAGCAGTTCTTC. This translates into CASSRGGEQFF.

This chain joins TRBV28 and TRBJ2-1, with 15 nucleotides matching TRBD2. Trimming cost V 5 bases and J 8 bases; bases outside gene matches: 13. CDR1 and CDR2 (germline): MDHEN, SYDVKM. The CDR3 runs to 18 residues. The CDR3 coding sequence is TGTGCCAGCAGTCCGAGGGGTGGGACTAGCGGGAGGAGCTATGAGCAGTTCTTC. Encoded protein: CASSPRGGTSGRSYEQFF.

This clone appeared a few times. The V gene is TRBV5-1, the J gene TRBJ1-4; perhaps TRBD1 as D (6 bases). Germline lookup yields CDR1 SGHRS and CDR2 YFSETQ. This CDR3 spans 16 amino acids. V lost 4 bases and J 3 bases, leaving 16 bases between the germline ends. CDR3 protein: CASSQTPGASNEKLFF. In DNA form, the CDR3 reads TGCGCCAGCAGCCAAACCCCAGGGGCCTCTAATGAAAAACTGTTTTTT.

The J gene is TRBJ1-5, the V gene TRBV10-3, with D hard to call. V gave up 0 bases and J gave up 7 bases, with 10 bases separating them. Germline-derived CDR1 and CDR2 are ENHRY and SYGVKD. The CDR3 is made up of 14 amino acids. CDR3 in amino acids: CAISESLERQPQHF. CDR3 in DNA: TGTGCCATCAGTGAGTCGTTAGAACGACAGCCCCAGCATTTT.

This clone was seen a single time. V and J are TRBV6-5 and TRBJ2-5; D uncertain. The J call may not be correct, given that the DNA end is closer to TRBJ2-7. Per germline, CDR1 MNHEY and CDR2 SVGAGI. CDR3 size: 14 residues. CDR3 sequence: CASSYSSSSYEQYF. In DNA, the CDR3 is TGTGCCAGCAGTTACTCTAGCAGCTCCTACGAGCAGTACTTC.

Only a few counts were recorded for this clone. This sequence joins TRBV6-1 and TRBJ1-1; D may be TRBD1 (6 bases). V was cut by 6 bases and J by 1 base, with 12 bases left in between. In germline, CDR1 is MNHNS, CDR2 SASEGT. The CDR3 has 14 residues. The CDR3 region is CASSETTGNTEAFF. The CDR3 DNA is TGTGCCAGCAGCGAAACGACAGGGAACACTGAAGCTTTCTTT.

This chain joins TRBV6-1 and TRBJ2-3; 7 positions agree with TRBD1. V dropped 6 bases and J dropped 6; count of bases not matched to a gene: 6. The germline CDR1 and CDR2 sequences are MNHNS and SASEGT. The CDR3 totals 13 residues. The CDR3 spells CASRETGLDTQYF. DNA of the CDR3: TGTGCCAGCAGGGAGACAGGGCTGGATACGCAGTATTTT.

The chain couples TRBV7-2 to TRBJ2-7; 7 bases match TRBD1. The junction had 3 bases not matched to a gene; V was cut back by 3 bases and J by 4 bases. This CDR3 spans 13 amino acids. The germline V gene has CDR1 SGHTA and CDR2 FQGNSA. The CDR3 sequence is CASSFQQGYEQYF. DNA of the CDR3: TGTGCCAGCAGCTTCCAACAGGGGTACGAGCAGTACTTC.

This clone was seen a handful of times. This chain links TRBV30 with TRBJ2-5, with 12 bases identical to TRBD2. The CDR3 contains 12 residues. V gave up 8 bases and J gave up 2 bases; unmatched junction bases: 0. CDR1 and CDR2 from the germline V gene are GTSNPN and SVGIG (reference sequence). CDR3 loop: CATSGRQETQYF. The CDR3 DNA follows: TGTGCCACTAGCGGGAGGCAAGAGACCCAGTACTTC.

The J gene is TRBJ2-7, the V gene TRBV7-6, with D perhaps TRBD2 (5 bases). V was pared by 5 bases and J by 2 bases, with 10 bases between. There are 13 residues in the CDR3. Germline loops: CDR1 SGHVS, CDR2 FNYEAQ. CDR3 region: CASSTGETYEQYF. Written as DNA, the CDR3 is TGTGCCAGCAGCACCGGGGAGACCTACGAGCAGTACTTC. Looking up the rest from reference TRBV7-6 and TRBJ2-7 gives the full variable domain: GAGVSQSPRYKVTKRGQDVALRCDPISGHVSLYWYRQALGQGPEFLTYFNYEAQQDKSGLPNDRFSAERPEGSISTLTIQRTEQRDSAMYRCASSTGETYEQYFGPGTRLTVT.

The chain couples TRBV27 to TRBJ2-1, with TRBD1 identical over 7 bases. The CDR3 consists of 16 residues. V was pared by 1 base and J by 4 bases, with 7 bases of the junction left unmatched. Looked up from germline, CDR1 is MNHEY and CDR2 is SMNVEV (reference sequence). In DNA, the CDR3 is TGTGCCAGCAGTTTATTTGGGGGACAGCGGTACAATGAGCAGTTCTTC. Its translation is CASSLFGGQRYNEQFF.

For the CDR3, the DNA is TGTGCCAGCAGCTACACTAGCGGGAGCGTCTACGAGCAGTACTTC. Amino acids: CASSYTSGSVYEQYF. The chain recombines TRBV13 with TRBJ2-7; the match to TRBD2 covers 11 bases. Trimming at V came to 4 bases and at J to 3 bases, leaving 5 bases not matched to a gene. The CDR3 extends over 15 amino acids. From germline, CDR1 is PRHDT and CDR2 FYEKMQ (reference sequence).

The chain links TRBV7-3 to TRBJ1-1; D unresolved. Trimming cost V 6 bases and J 2 bases, with 4 bases left between them. This CDR3 is 11 amino acids long. In germline, CDR1 is SGHTA, CDR2 FQGTGA. CDR3 DNA sequence: TGTGCCAGCAGGAGTAACACTGAAGCTTTCTTT. Translated, it gives CASRSNTEAFF.

CDR3 bases: TGCGCCAGCAGCCAAGATCTCGGGCCTAGCGGGAGGATCCACGAGCAGTACTTC. Translated, it gives CASSQDLGPSGRIHEQYF. J is TRBJ2-7 and V is TRBV4-3; TRBD2 matches at 11 bases. The CDR3 extends over 18 amino acids. V lost 0 bases, J lost 5 bases, and 12 bases stayed unmatched. CDR1 is LGHNA and CDR2 is YSLEER in the germline V gene.

V is TRBV5-1 and J is TRBJ1-4, with D maybe TRBD1 (5 bases). The ends were cut back, 4 bases at V and 8 bases at J, with 12 bases in the middle. The CDR3 has 13 amino acids. CDR1 and CDR2 from the germline V gene are SGHRS and YFSETQ. As DNA, the CDR3 is TGCGCCAGCAGCCTTGCGACAGCCGAAAAACTGTTTTTT. Translated: CASSLATAEKLFF.

The J gene is TRBJ1-5, the V gene TRBV18; D is ambiguous. Germline V gene lookup returns CDR1 KGHSH and CDR2 LQKENI. CDR3 length equals 15 residues. Trimming stripped 4 bases from V and 4 bases from J, with 14 bases between. CDR3 nucleotides: TGTGCCAGCTCACTAGAACCCCCCGGGAATCAGCCCCAGCATTTT. The encoded protein is CASSLEPPGNQPQHF.